These T cell receptor beta chains were read from a single sample in a study of post-analysis software for immune sequencing data. TCRdb independently ran MiXCR on the PCR reads; one entry per CDR3 protein. The table shows approximately 690,000 distinct CDR3 sequences, with approximately 60% occurring only once. The sequenced sample was blood. The source of these receptors is a girl aged 2 to 9 with multiple sclerosis. Each CDR3 is given with its conserved first and last residue. The D gene is left open where the match is weak. Clone size appears in some rows only: once, few, many, or a class for an expanded clone.

v_call: TRBV20-1
d_call: -
j_call: TRBJ2-1
clone_size: -
cdr3_nt: TGCAGTGCTAGCCTGGCCGGGGTTAGGGAGCAGTTCTTC
cdr3_aa: CSASLAGVREQFF

v_call: TRBV5-1
d_call: -
j_call: TRBJ2-7
clone_size: -
cdr3_nt: TGCGCCAGCAGCTTGGAGCTGGGGACCTACGAGCAGTACTTC
cdr3_aa: CASSLELGTYEQYF

v_call: TRBV20-1
d_call: TRBD2
j_call: TRBJ2-1
clone_size: few
cdr3_nt: TGCAGTGCTAGTCCTCTGCGGGGGGAATACAATGAGCAGTTCTTC
cdr3_aa: CSASPLRGEYNEQFF

v_call: TRBV29-1
d_call: -
j_call: TRBJ2-1
clone_size: few
cdr3_nt: TGCAGCGTTGAAGAGAACAACAATGAGCAGTTCTTC
cdr3_aa: CSVEENNNEQFF

v_call: TRBV7-2
d_call: -
j_call: TRBJ2-7
clone_size: -
cdr3_nt: TGTGCCAGCAGCTTAGAGACCCCCAAAGGGGCCCAGTACTTC
cdr3_aa: CASSLETPKGAQYF

v_call: TRBV29-1
d_call: TRBD2
j_call: TRBJ2-1
clone_size: -
cdr3_nt: TGCAGCGTCACCCCCGGGACTAGCATCAATGAGCAGTTCTTC
cdr3_aa: CSVTPGTSINEQFF

v_call: TRBV6-5
d_call: TRBD1
j_call: TRBJ1-1
clone_size: -
cdr3_nt: TGTGCCAGCAGACTCGGACAGGGGCGACCGAACACTGAAGCTTTCTTT
cdr3_aa: CASRLGQGRPNTEAFF

v_call: TRBV4-2
d_call: -
j_call: TRBJ2-7
clone_size: -
cdr3_nt: TGTGCCAGCAGCCAAGATCCCGGACTACCTTCCTACGAGCAGTACTTC
cdr3_aa: CASSQDPGLPSYEQYF

v_call: TRBV9
d_call: TRBD2
j_call: TRBJ2-1
clone_size: -
cdr3_nt: TGTGCCAGCAGCGCACTTAGCGGGAGGGGATACAATGAGCAGTTCTTC
cdr3_aa: CASSALSGRGYNEQFF

v_call: TRBV29-1
d_call: TRBD1
j_call: TRBJ2-3
clone_size: -
cdr3_nt: TGCAGCGCCCGGACAGGGTCGATCACAGATACGCAGTATTTT
cdr3_aa: CSARTGSITDTQYF

v_call: TRBV5-1
d_call: TRBD2
j_call: TRBJ2-1
clone_size: -
cdr3_nt: TGCGCCAGCAGCTTGGGGGTAGCGGGGCACAATGAGCAGTTCTTC
cdr3_aa: CASSLGVAGHNEQFF

v_call: TRBV7-9
d_call: TRBD1
j_call: TRBJ2-1
clone_size: -
cdr3_nt: TGTGCCAGCAGCCAAACAGGGGGAGATGAGCAGTTCTTC
cdr3_aa: CASSQTGGDEQFF

v_call: TRBV9
d_call: -
j_call: TRBJ2-7
clone_size: -
cdr3_nt: TGTGCCAGCAGCGTAGGAGAGGGTTACGAGCAGTACTTC
cdr3_aa: CASSVGEGYEQYF

v_call: TRBV10-3
d_call: -
j_call: TRBJ2-4
clone_size: few
cdr3_nt: TGTGCCATCAGTGAGTCGGCAAACATTCAGTACTTC
cdr3_aa: CAISESANIQYF

v_call: TRBV29-1
d_call: TRBD1
j_call: TRBJ2-5
clone_size: -
cdr3_nt: TGCAGCGTTTCAGGGGGCAGGGGGCAAAAAAGAGAGACCCAGTACTTC
cdr3_aa: CSVSGGRGQKRETQYF

v_call: TRBV6-1
d_call: -
j_call: TRBJ1-4
clone_size: -
cdr3_nt: TGTGCCAGCAGTGTCTATAAGGGTGGCGTTTGGGAAAAACTGTTTTTT
cdr3_aa: CASSVYKGGVWEKLFF

v_call: TRBV7-2
d_call: -
j_call: TRBJ1-5
clone_size: -
cdr3_nt: TGTGCCAGCAATGGAGGCTGGAATCAGCCCCAGCATTTT
cdr3_aa: CASNGGWNQPQHF

v_call: TRBV6-1
d_call: -
j_call: TRBJ1-2
clone_size: -
cdr3_nt: TGTGCCAGCGCCCCTGAGTGGGACTATGGCTACACCTTC
cdr3_aa: CASAPEWDYGYTF

v_call: TRBV20-1
d_call: TRBD1
j_call: TRBJ2-3
clone_size: -
cdr3_nt: TGCAGTGCTAGGGTGTCCGCCTGGACAGGCTACACAGATACGCAGTATTTT
cdr3_aa: CSARVSAWTGYTDTQYF

v_call: TRBV5-1
d_call: TRBD1
j_call: TRBJ2-1
clone_size: -
cdr3_nt: TGCGCCAGCAGCGTCGAAGACAGGGCCTACAATGAGCAGTTCTTC
cdr3_aa: CASSVEDRAYNEQFF

v_call: TRBV29-1
d_call: -
j_call: TRBJ1-2
clone_size: -
cdr3_nt: TGCAGCGTTGAAGAGGGCAGGGGAAACTATGGCTACACCTTC
cdr3_aa: CSVEEGRGNYGYTF

v_call: TRBV7-8
d_call: TRBD1
j_call: TRBJ2-1
clone_size: -
cdr3_nt: TGTGCCAGCAGCTTAACTACAGGGGGTACCTACAATGAGCAGTTCTTC
cdr3_aa: CASSLTTGGTYNEQFF

v_call: TRBV7-2
d_call: TRBD1
j_call: TRBJ2-5
clone_size: -
cdr3_nt: TGTGCCAGCAGCGTCAGATTAACAGGGGAGCGGGAGACCCAGTACTTC
cdr3_aa: CASSVRLTGERETQYF

v_call: TRBV7-9
d_call: -
j_call: TRBJ2-1
clone_size: -
cdr3_nt: TGTGCCAGCAGCTTTTCCCCCGGACGGATCGATGAGCAGTTCTTC
cdr3_aa: CASSFSPGRIDEQFF

v_call: TRBV28
d_call: -
j_call: TRBJ2-1
clone_size: -
cdr3_nt: TGTGCCAGCAGGCCTCGGTCTCCAGGGGTAATAAATGAGCAGTTCTTC
cdr3_aa: CASRPRSPGVINEQFF

v_call: TRBV10-2
d_call: TRBD2
j_call: TRBJ2-7
clone_size: once
cdr3_nt: TGCGCCAGCAGTGACTCCCGGGAGGGCGCCTACGAGCAGTACTTC
cdr3_aa: CASSDSREGAYEQYF

v_call: TRBV6-2/TRBV6-3
d_call: -
j_call: TRBJ2-7
clone_size: -
cdr3_nt: TGTGCCAGGTGCTCGCCTTACCAAGTCTACGAGCAGTACTTC
cdr3_aa: CARCSPYQVYEQYF

v_call: TRBV10-3
d_call: TRBD1
j_call: TRBJ2-6
clone_size: few
cdr3_nt: TGTGCCATCAGGAGGGGACAGGGTACGCCTGGGGCCAACGTCCTGACTTTC
cdr3_aa: CAIRRGQGTPGANVLTF

v_call: TRBV10-3
d_call: -
j_call: TRBJ2-1
clone_size: -
cdr3_nt: TGTGCCACCAAGGGCGGGACAGATGAGCAGTTCTTC
cdr3_aa: CATKGGTDEQFF

v_call: TRBV29-1
d_call: TRBD1
j_call: TRBJ1-1
clone_size: -
cdr3_nt: TGCAGCGCTATCACGACAGGGATTGGCACTGAAGCTTTCTTT
cdr3_aa: CSAITTGIGTEAFF

v_call: TRBV5-6
d_call: TRBD2
j_call: TRBJ2-7
clone_size: -
cdr3_nt: TGTGCCAGCAGCGCCTCGGGACTAGCGGCTCGGAACGAGCAGTACTTC
cdr3_aa: CASSASGLAARNEQYF

v_call: TRBV11-2
d_call: TRBD1
j_call: TRBJ2-3
clone_size: few
cdr3_nt: TGTGCCAGCAGCGTTGGGCGGACAGGGGTCACAGATACGCAGTATTTT
cdr3_aa: CASSVGRTGVTDTQYF

v_call: TRBV5-1
d_call: TRBD2
j_call: TRBJ2-1
clone_size: -
cdr3_nt: TGCGCCAGCAGCCCGACCTGGTCTAGCGGGAGGTGGAATGAGCAGTTCTTC
cdr3_aa: CASSPTWSSGRWNEQFF

v_call: TRBV18
d_call: TRBD1
j_call: TRBJ2-5
clone_size: -
cdr3_nt: TGTGCCAGCAGCCCCGGACAGGGAAGAGAGACCCAGTACTTC
cdr3_aa: CASSPGQGRETQYF

v_call: TRBV6-6
d_call: -
j_call: TRBJ1-1
clone_size: -
cdr3_nt: TGTGCCAGCAGTTTTCTCGACAGGATTGAAGCTTTCTTT
cdr3_aa: CASSFLDRIEAFF

v_call: TRBV7-6
d_call: -
j_call: TRBJ2-1
clone_size: few
cdr3_nt: TGTGCCAGCAGTCATGACAGAAGCTCCTACAATGAGCAGTTCTTC
cdr3_aa: CASSHDRSSYNEQFF

v_call: TRBV7-3
d_call: TRBD2
j_call: TRBJ2-1
clone_size: -
cdr3_nt: TGTGCCAGCAGCTTAAGGCCGGGACTAGCGGGAGGAAATGAGCAGTTCTTC
cdr3_aa: CASSLRPGLAGGNEQFF

v_call: TRBV6-1
d_call: -
j_call: TRBJ1-5
clone_size: -
cdr3_nt: TGTGCCAGCAATTTCGGGACGGCCGATAGCAATCAGCCCCAGCATTTT
cdr3_aa: CASNFGTADSNQPQHF

v_call: TRBV10-3
d_call: -
j_call: TRBJ1-5
clone_size: -
cdr3_nt: TGTGCCATCAGTGCGGGGCGTCCTCCAGAGGAGCCCCAGCATTTT
cdr3_aa: CAISAGRPPEEPQHF

v_call: TRBV7-8
d_call: TRBD2
j_call: TRBJ2-7
clone_size: once
cdr3_nt: TGTGCCAGCAGCTTCCAGCGGGAGAGTGGGGGCTCCTACGAGCAGTACTTC
cdr3_aa: CASSFQRESGGSYEQYF

v_call: TRBV6-5
d_call: TRBD1
j_call: TRBJ1-2
clone_size: -
cdr3_nt: TGTGCCAGCAGTCGGACGGGACAGGGGTTTGGCTACACCTTC
cdr3_aa: CASSRTGQGFGYTF

v_call: TRBV5-1
d_call: TRBD1
j_call: TRBJ2-5
clone_size: few
cdr3_nt: TGCGCCAGCAGCTCAGGACAGGGGGCCCAAGAGACCCAGTACTTC
cdr3_aa: CASSSGQGAQETQYF

v_call: TRBV20-1
d_call: -
j_call: TRBJ2-7
clone_size: -
cdr3_nt: TGCAGTGCTAGAAAAGGGGATGGAGAGCAGTACTTC
cdr3_aa: CSARKGDGEQYF

v_call: TRBV3-1
d_call: TRBD2
j_call: TRBJ2-5
clone_size: -
cdr3_nt: TGTGCCAGCAGCCAAGAGGTAGCGGGAAAGCAAGAGACCCAGTACTTC
cdr3_aa: CASSQEVAGKQETQYF

v_call: TRBV7-9
d_call: -
j_call: TRBJ2-5
clone_size: -
cdr3_nt: TGTGCCAGCAGCTTACCCCAGTCCTCGGGGGAAGAGACCCAGTACTTC
cdr3_aa: CASSLPQSSGEETQYF

v_call: TRBV28
d_call: -
j_call: TRBJ2-1
clone_size: -
cdr3_nt: TGTGCCATCGCTGACAGCAATGTAAATGAGCAGTTCTTC
cdr3_aa: CAIADSNVNEQFF

v_call: TRBV30
d_call: -
j_call: TRBJ2-1
clone_size: -
cdr3_nt: TGTGCCTGGAGTAAGTGGCCACCCCGGGATGAGCAGTTCTTC
cdr3_aa: CAWSKWPPRDEQFF

v_call: TRBV29-1
d_call: -
j_call: TRBJ2-5
clone_size: -
cdr3_nt: TGCAGCGTTGAATCCACGGCCACCAGGGAGACCCAGTACTTC
cdr3_aa: CSVESTATRETQYF

v_call: TRBV12-3/TRBV12-4
d_call: -
j_call: TRBJ1-2
clone_size: -
cdr3_nt: TGTGCCAGCAGTTTCGGGCCGGAGGGCTACACCTTC
cdr3_aa: CASSFGPEGYTF

v_call: TRBV27
d_call: TRBD1
j_call: TRBJ2-5
clone_size: -
cdr3_nt: TGTGCCAGCAGCTTTGGGACAGGGGGAGGTCTGGAGACCCAGTACTTC
cdr3_aa: CASSFGTGGGLETQYF

v_call: TRBV12-3/TRBV12-4
d_call: TRBD2
j_call: TRBJ2-1
clone_size: -
cdr3_nt: TGTGCCAGCAGGGACGCGGGAGCAGCCTACAATGAGCAGTTCTTC
cdr3_aa: CASRDAGAAYNEQFF

v_call: TRBV12-3/TRBV12-4
d_call: -
j_call: TRBJ2-1
clone_size: -
cdr3_nt: TGTGCCAGCAACCAGTCCCCTACACCTTACAATGAGCAGTTCTTC
cdr3_aa: CASNQSPTPYNEQFF